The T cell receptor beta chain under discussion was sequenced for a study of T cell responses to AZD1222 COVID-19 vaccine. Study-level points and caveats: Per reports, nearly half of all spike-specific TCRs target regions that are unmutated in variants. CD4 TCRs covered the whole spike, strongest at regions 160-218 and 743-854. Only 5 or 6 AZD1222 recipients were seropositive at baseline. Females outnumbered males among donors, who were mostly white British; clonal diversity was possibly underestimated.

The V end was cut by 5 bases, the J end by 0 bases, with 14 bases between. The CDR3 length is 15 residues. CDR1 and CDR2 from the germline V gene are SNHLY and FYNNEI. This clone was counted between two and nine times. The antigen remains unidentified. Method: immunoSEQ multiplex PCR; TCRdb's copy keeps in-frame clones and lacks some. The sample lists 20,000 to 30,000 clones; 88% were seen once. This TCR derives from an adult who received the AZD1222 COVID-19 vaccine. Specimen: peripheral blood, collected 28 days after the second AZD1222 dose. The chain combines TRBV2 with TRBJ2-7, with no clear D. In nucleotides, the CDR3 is TGTGCCAGCAGTTCCGGGCCGATAAGCTCCTACGAGCAGTACTTC. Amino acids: CASSSGPISSYEQYF. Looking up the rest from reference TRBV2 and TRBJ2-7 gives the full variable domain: EPEVTQTPSHQVTQMGQEVILRCVPISNHLYFYWYRQILGQKVEFLVSFYNNEISEKSEIFDDQFSVERPDGSNFTLKIRSTKLEDSAMYFCASSSGPISSYEQYFGPGTRLTVT.